This TCR beta chain was recorded in a study of blood T cell repertoires in COVID-19. Study at large: T cells, B-cell-depleted T cells, or PBMCs supplied cDNA or gDNA.

V was clipped by 6 bases and J by 4 bases; unmatched bases: 7. Looked up from germline, CDR1 is PRHDT and CDR2 is FYEKMQ (reference sequence). The CDR3 consists of 15 residues. Assay: immunoSEQ multiplex PCR; the TCRdb copy retains only in-frame clones and omits some. The top ten hold 3% to 3.5% of the sample, which has approximately 240,000 clones, around 81% seen once. This TCR was sampled from a woman in her 30s who had recovered from COVID-19. V is TRBV13 and J is TRBJ1-2; 11 bases align to TRBD1. Material for sequencing was peripheral blood. CDR3 nucleotide sequence: TGTGCCAGCAGATGGACCGGGACAGGGGGCTATGGCTACACCTTC. This encodes CASRWTGTGGYGYTF.